This TCR beta chain appears in the sequencing data of a study of Graves' ophthalmopathy and Graves' hyperthyroidism. Across the whole study: Peripheral blood sampling occurred at initial diagnosis, before any treatment. Regarding the study as a whole: Most thyroid clonotypes with frequency above 0.001 were detected in blood too. For predicting ophthalmopathy progression, the model had around 64% sensitivity and approximately 72% specificity.

A word on this clonotype: Its antigen is not known.

The CDR3 length is 14 residues. Germline values: CDR1 DFQATT, CDR2 SNEGSKA (reference sequence). Trimming stripped 6 bases from V and 0 bases from J, with 15 bases between. Amplification from RNA transcripts yielded the TCR beta CDR3 regions. In the first round, RT-PCR was carried out with HTBI primers, and a multiplex PCR formed the second round. From the multiplex PCR reads, TCRdb called clonotypes with MiXCR, one entry per CDR3 protein. This table has about 740,000 distinct CDR3 sequences, 40% appearing once. Clinical symptoms, serum thyroxine, TRAb, thyroid ultrasound and orbital computed tomography formed the basis of diagnosis.

This sequence joins TRBV20-1 and TRBJ2-7, with D perhaps assigned TRBD1 or TRBD2 (5 bases each). The TCR was taken from an adult man with Graves' ophthalmopathy. Sequencing was carried out using peripheral blood. CDR3 sequence reads: CSAVGTESSYEQYF. The DNA for the CDR3 is TGCAGTGCGGTAGGGACGGAAAGCTCCTACGAGCAGTACTTC.